This TCR beta chain is from a study of regulatory T cells in long-lasting Graves disease. General observations from the study: Whereas new patients shared about a thousand public clonotypes, persistent patients shared more, at about 3,000.

The CDR3 covers 13 residues. Between the trimmed V and J ends, which lost 4 bases and 4 bases, there was a span of 11 bases. CDR1 is SQVTM, CDR2 ANQGSEA, per germline. This clonotype was observed many times. The antigen is unknown. Documented time point: persistent/refractory GD, antithyroid drugs over 5 years with positive TRAb. RNA from PBMCs was the source of the TCR library. Libraries of TCR beta came from iRepertoire HTBI primers plus Arm-PCR of CDR3 regions. MiXCR, applied by TCRdb to the multiplex PCR reads, yields one record per CDR3 protein. The sample records around 450,000 distinct CDR3 sequences, roughly 21% being singletons.

The TCR was taken from a female donor with Graves disease. The gene calls are TRBV29-1 and TRBJ1-5; D gene unclear. This specimen was peripheral blood mononuclear cells (PBMCs), taken when the disease was refractory, from a patient treated with antithyroid drugs. Here the CDR3 reads CSVAGEINQPQHF. CDR3 coding DNA: TGCAGCGTTGCTGGGGAGATAAATCAGCCCCAGCATTTT.